A selection of T cell receptor beta chains follows, all from one sample in a study of T cells in localized non-small cell lung cancer. The repertoire was sequenced with immunoSEQ multiplex PCR; TCRdb's copy has only in-frame clones and lacks some. The table shows roughly 48,000 clones, with around three quarters occurring only once. The sequenced sample was PBMCs, obtained before any cancer treatment. All receptors derive from a woman aged 35 to 75 with stage II lung adenocarcinoma. CDR3s include the opening cysteine and the closing phenylalanine or tryptophan. Each record gives: V gene, J gene, clone size, D gene, CDR3 DNA, CDR3 protein. D genes are given only for firm matches. Size tells how often a clone was seen (once, few, many) or the class of an expanded clone, and some rows leave it out.

TRBV30	TRBJ2-3	-	-	TGTGCCTGGAGTGGGGGACCGAGCACAGATACGCAGTATTTT	CAWSGGPSTDTQYF
TRBV6-7	TRBJ1-5	-	-	TGTGCCAGCAGCCCCGGACATACAAATCAGCCCCAGCATTTT	CASSPGHTNQPQHF
TRBV11-2	TRBJ2-5	-	-	TGTGCCAGCAGCCCGCTGGGGTTTGTCCCCGGGGAGACCCAGTACTTC	CASSPLGFVPGETQYF
TRBV19	TRBJ1-1	-	-	TGTGCCAGTAGTCCACGCGGGGCTGCGGACACTGAAGCTTTCTTT	CASSPRGAADTEAFF
TRBV28	TRBJ2-7	-	TRBD2	TGTGCCAGCAGTCCCAGACTAGCGGGGGCCTACGAGCAGTACTTC	CASSPRLAGAYEQYF
TRBV6-5	TRBJ1-5	few	-	TGTGCCAGCAGCGATACATTGGATCAGCCCCAGCATTTT	CASSDTLDQPQHF
TRBV7-6	TRBJ2-7	few	-	TGTGCCAGCAGCATGATCATGGGGGGTGTGGACGAGCAGTACTTC	CASSMIMGGVDEQYF
TRBV30	TRBJ2-2	-	TRBD2	TGTGCCTGGAGTTGGGTGGGAGGGCGCACCGGGGAGCTGTTTTTT	CAWSWVGGRTGELFF
TRBV27	TRBJ1-1	once	-	TGTGCCAGCAGTCTCGGACACTCGAAGAACACTGAAGCTTTCTTT	CASSLGHSKNTEAFF
TRBV29-1	TRBJ1-2	-	-	TGCAGCGTTGATCGGTCTCCCATGGGGGGCTACACCTTC	CSVDRSPMGGYTF
TRBV6-1	TRBJ2-6	-	-	TGTGCCAGCAGTGAAGTCTCTGGGGCCAACGTCCTGACTTTC	CASSEVSGANVLTF